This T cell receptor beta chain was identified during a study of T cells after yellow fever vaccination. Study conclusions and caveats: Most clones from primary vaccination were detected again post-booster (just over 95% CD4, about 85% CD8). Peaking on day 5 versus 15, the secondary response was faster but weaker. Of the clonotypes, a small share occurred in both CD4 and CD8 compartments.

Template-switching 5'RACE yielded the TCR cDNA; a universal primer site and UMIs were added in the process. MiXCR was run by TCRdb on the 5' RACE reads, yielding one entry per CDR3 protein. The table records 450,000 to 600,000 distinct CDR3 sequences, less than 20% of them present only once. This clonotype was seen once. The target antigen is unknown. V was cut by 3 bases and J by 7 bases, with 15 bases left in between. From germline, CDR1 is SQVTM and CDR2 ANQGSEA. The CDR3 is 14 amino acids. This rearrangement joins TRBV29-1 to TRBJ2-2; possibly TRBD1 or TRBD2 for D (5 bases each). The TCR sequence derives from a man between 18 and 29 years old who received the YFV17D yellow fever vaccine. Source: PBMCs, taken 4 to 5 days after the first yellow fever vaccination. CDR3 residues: CSVEGVGVFGELFF. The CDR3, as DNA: TGCAGCGTTGAGGGGGTCGGTGTTTTCGGGGAGCTGTTTTTT.